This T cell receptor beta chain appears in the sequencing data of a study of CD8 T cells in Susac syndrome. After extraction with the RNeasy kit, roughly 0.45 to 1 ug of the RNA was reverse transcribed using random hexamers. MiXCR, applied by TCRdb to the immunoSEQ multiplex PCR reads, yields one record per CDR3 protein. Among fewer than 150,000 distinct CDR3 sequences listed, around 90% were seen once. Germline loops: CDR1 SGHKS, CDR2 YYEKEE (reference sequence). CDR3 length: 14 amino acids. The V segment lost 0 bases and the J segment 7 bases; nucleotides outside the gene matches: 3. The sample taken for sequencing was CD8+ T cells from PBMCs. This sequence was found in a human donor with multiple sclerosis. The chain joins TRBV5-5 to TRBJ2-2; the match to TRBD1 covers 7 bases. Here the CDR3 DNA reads TGTGCCAGCAGCTTGGTAGGGGGCCTCGGGGAGCTGTTTTTT. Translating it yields CASSLVGGLGELFF. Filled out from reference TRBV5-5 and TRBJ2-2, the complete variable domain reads DAGVTQSPTHLIKTRGQQVTLRCSPISGHKSVSWYQQVLGQGPQFIFQYYEKEERGRGNFPDRFSARQFPNYSSELNVNALLLGDSALYLCASSLVGGLGELFFGEGSRLTVL.